This T cell receptor (beta chain) was captured by sequencing in a study of cytomegalovirus exposure and HLA in healthy donors. The CDR3 is made up of 14 amino acids. Per germline, CDR1 GTSNPN and CDR2 SVGIG (reference sequence). Trimming took 3 bases from V and 6 from J; bases not matched to a gene: 7. TCRdb's copy holds only in-frame clones and misses some; the assay was immunoSEQ multiplex PCR. Found here are fewer than 150,000 clones, 85% to 90% of them singletons; the top ten hold about 7.9%. Study-level points and caveats: The study labeled 150 to 200 TCR beta chains cytomegalovirus-associated. It was found in a later analysis that first-cohort TCR clusters tended to co-occur in the approximately 120 validation repertoires.

As concerns this clone: The target antigen is unknown.

The donors were part of the validation cohort of roughly 110 subjects. That cohort was separate from the first cohort, which comprised under 700 subjects. The chain combines TRBV30 with TRBJ2-1; 8 bases line up with TRBD2. Sequencing was carried out using PBMCs. This receptor was identified in a woman aged 18-35 years in good health and CMV-seropositive. For the CDR3, the DNA is TGTGCCTGGAGCCGACTAGCGACAACCAATGAGCAGTTCTTC. Protein sequence: CAWSRLATTNEQFF. The full variable domain, completed using reference TRBV30 and TRBJ2-1, is SQTIHQWPATLVQPVGSPLSLECTVEGTSNPNLYWYRQAAGRGLQLLFYSVGIGQISSEVPQNLSASRPQDRQFILSSKKLLLSDSGFYLCAWSRLATTNEQFFGPGTRLTVL.